This TCR beta chain emerged from a study of T cell changes during pregnancy in multiple sclerosis. The junction had 5 bases not matched to a gene; V was cut back by 6 bases and J by 0 bases. Per germline, CDR1 SGHVS and CDR2 FNYEAQ. CDR3 size: 16 residues. Only in-frame clones appear in the TCRdb table, and some are missing; sequencing was by immunoSEQ multiplex PCR. The sample lists about 57,000 clones, just over 90% seen once, with roughly 0.36% in the top ten. This clonotype originated in a female donor with multiple sclerosis, enrolled in a pregnancy study. This chain joins TRBV7-6 and TRBJ1-4, with 9 bases fitting TRBD1. Here the sequenced sample was CD4+ T cells from peripheral blood mononuclear cells, taken before pregnancy. The CDR3, as DNA: TGTGCCAGCAGAGTGGGGACAGGGACAACTAATGAAAAACTGTTTTTT. This gives the protein CASRVGTGTTNEKLFF. The whole variable domain, filled in from reference TRBV7-6 and TRBJ1-4, reads GAGVSQSPRYKVTKRGQDVALRCDPISGHVSLYWYRQALGQGPEFLTYFNYEAQQDKSGLPNDRFSAERPEGSISTLTIQRTEQRDSAMYRCASRVGTGTTNEKLFFGSGTQLSVL.